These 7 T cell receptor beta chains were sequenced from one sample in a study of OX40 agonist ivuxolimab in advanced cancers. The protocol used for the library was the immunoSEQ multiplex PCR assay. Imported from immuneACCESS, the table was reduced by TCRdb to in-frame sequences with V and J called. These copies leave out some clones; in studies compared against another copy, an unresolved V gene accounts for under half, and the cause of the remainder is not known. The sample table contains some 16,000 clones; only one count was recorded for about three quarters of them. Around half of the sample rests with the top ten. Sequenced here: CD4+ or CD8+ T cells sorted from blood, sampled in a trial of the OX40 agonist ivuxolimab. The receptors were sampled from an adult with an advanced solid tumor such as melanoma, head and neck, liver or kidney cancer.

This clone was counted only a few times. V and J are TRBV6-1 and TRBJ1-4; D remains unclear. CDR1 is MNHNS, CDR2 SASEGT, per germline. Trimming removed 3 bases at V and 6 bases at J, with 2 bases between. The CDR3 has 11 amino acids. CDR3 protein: CASSDYEKLFF. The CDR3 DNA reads TGTGCCAGCAGTGACTATGAAAAACTGTTTTTT.

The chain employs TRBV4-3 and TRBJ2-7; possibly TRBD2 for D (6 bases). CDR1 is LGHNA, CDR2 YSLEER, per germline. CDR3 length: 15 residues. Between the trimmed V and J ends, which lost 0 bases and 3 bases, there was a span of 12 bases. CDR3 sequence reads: CASSQESGPYYEQYF. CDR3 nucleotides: TGCGCCAGCAGCCAAGAGAGCGGGCCTTACTACGAGCAGTACTTC.

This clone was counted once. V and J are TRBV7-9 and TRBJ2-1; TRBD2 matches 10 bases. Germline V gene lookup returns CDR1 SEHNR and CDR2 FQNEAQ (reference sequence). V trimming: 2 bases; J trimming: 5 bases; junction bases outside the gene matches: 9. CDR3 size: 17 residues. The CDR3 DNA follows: TGTGCCAGCAGCTTAACCCTAACTAGCGGGACCGACAATGAGCAGTTCTTC. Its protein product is CASSLTLTSGTDNEQFF.

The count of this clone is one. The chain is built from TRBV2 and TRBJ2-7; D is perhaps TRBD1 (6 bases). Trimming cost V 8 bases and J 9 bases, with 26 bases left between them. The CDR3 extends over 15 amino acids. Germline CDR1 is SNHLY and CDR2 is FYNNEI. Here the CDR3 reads CASPPGRDNWGRQYF. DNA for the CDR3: TGTGCCAGCCCCCCCGGTCGGGACAACTGGGGGCGGCAGTACTTC.

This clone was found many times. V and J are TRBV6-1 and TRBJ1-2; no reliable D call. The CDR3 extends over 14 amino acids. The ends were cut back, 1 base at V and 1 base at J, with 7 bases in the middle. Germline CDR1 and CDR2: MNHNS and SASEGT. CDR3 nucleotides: TGTGCCAGCAGTGAAGGTGGGGATAACTATGGCTACACCTTC. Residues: CASSEGGDNYGYTF.

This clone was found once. The CDR3 nucleotides are TGCGCCAGCAGCCATGTCCCCGGGACAGGGGGCCAAGAGACCCAGTACTTC. Encoded protein: CASSHVPGTGGQETQYF. The chain joins TRBV4-1 to TRBJ2-5; TRBD1 matches at 11 bases. Germline V gives CDR1 MGHRA, CDR2 YSYEKL. V shed 3 bases, J shed 1 base, and the junction held 7 bases outside the gene matches. CDR3 length: 17 residues.

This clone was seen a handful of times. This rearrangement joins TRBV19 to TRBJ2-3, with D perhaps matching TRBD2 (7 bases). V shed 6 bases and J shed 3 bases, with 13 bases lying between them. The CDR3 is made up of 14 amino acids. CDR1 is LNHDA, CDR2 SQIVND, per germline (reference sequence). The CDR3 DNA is TGTGCCAGTAGATTAGGGGGGGGGACAGATACGCAGTATTTT. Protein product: CASRLGGGTDTQYF.